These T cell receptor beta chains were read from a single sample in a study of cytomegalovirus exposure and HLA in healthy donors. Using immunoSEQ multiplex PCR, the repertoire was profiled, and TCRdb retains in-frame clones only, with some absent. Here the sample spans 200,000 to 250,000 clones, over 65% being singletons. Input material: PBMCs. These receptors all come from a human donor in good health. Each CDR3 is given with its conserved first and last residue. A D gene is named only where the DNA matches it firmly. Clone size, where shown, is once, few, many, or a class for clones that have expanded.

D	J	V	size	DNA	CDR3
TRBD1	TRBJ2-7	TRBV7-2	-	TGTGCCAGCAGCTTAGATGGGACAGGGGGCGTCGAGCAGTACTTC	CASSLDGTGGVEQYF
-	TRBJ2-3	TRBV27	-	TGTGCCAGCGGTCTGAGGCAGGGAGGGCAGTATTTT	CASGLRQGGQYF
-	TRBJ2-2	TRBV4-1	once	TGCGCCAGCAGCCAAGTCCAGTCAAACACCGGGGAGCTGTTTTTT	CASSQVQSNTGELFF
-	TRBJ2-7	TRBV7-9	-	TGTGCCAGCAGCTTTCAGAAGGGGGCCTACGAGCAGTACTTC	CASSFQKGAYEQYF
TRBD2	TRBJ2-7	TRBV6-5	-	TGTGCCAGCAGCAGACTAGCGGTGTCCTACGAGCAGTACTTC	CASSRLAVSYEQYF
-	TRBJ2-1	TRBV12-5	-	TGTGCTAGTGGTTTGGTACTGACGAGGGATTACAATGAGCAGTTCTTC	CASGLVLTRDYNEQFF
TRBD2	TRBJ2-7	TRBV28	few	TGTGCCAGCAGTCCCCAGGGATCCTTGACTAGCGGGGTCTCCTACGAGCAGTACTTC	CASSPQGSLTSGVSYEQYF
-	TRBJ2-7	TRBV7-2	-	TGTGCCAGCAGCTGGCGCGAGGGTCAGCAGTACTTC	CASSWREGQQYF
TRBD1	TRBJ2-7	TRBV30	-	TGTGCCTCCAGGACAGGGCGGCCCGAGCAGTACTTC	CASRTGRPEQYF
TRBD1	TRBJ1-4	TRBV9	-	TGTGCCAGCAGCCAGGGACAGGGGCACGAAAAACTGTTTTTT	CASSQGQGHEKLFF
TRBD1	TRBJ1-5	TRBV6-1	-	TGTGCCAGCAAACCCGGGACAGGAATCAATCAGCCCCAGCATTTT	CASKPGTGINQPQHF
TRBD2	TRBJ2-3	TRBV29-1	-	TGCAGCGCCGCGTGGGGCGGGAGTTCGGGCACAGATACGCAGTATTTT	CSAAWGGSSGTDTQYF
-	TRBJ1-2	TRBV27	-	TGTGCCAGCAGTTTATCCCGGGACACAGACTATGGCTACACCTTC	CASSLSRDTDYGYTF
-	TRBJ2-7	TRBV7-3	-	TGTGCCAGCAGGCCACTAGACTGGAGCTCCTACGAGCAGTACTTC	CASRPLDWSSYEQYF
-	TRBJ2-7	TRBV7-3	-	TGTGCCAGCAGCCAGCTGAAGGGAGTGGGTGAGCAGTACTTC	CASSQLKGVGEQYF
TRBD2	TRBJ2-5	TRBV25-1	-	TGTGCCAGCCTGGGAGCGGGAGGGGGTGAGACCCAGTACTTC	CASLGAGGGETQYF
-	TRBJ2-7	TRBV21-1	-	TGTGCCAGCTACCGGACGGGACGGAGTCGGCGGGAGGGCCTCTACGAGCAGTACTTC	CASYRTGRSRREGLYEQYF
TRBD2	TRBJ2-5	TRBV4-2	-	TGTGCCAGCAGCCAATTTACTAGCGGGAGGGAAGAGACCCAGTACTTC	CASSQFTSGREETQYF
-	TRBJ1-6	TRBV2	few	TGTGCCAGCAGGGGGGCAGGGATCTCACCCCTCCACTTT	CASRGAGISPLHF
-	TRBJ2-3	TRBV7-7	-	TGTGCTAGCAGCTTAGGGGGTGGGGCCGATACGCAGTATTTT	CASSLGGGADTQYF
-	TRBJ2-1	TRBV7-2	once	TGTGCCAGCAGCCCTGGAGCCCTACTATACAATGAGCAGTTCTTC	CASSPGALLYNEQFF
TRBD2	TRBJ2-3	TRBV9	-	TGTGCCAGCAGCGTAGGGGGCAGCGGGAGTCTCACAGATACGCAGTATTTT	CASSVGGSGSLTDTQYF
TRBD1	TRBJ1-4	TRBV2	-	TGTGCCAGCAGTGCGACGCGGACAGGCCTTGGTGAAAAACTGTTTTTT	CASSATRTGLGEKLFF
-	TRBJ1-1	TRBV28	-	TGTGCCAGCAGTTTAGGTTTCCGGGACACTGAAGCTTTCTTT	CASSLGFRDTEAFF
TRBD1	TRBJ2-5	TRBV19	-	TGTGCCAGTAGTGCGTGGACAGGGGGCATAAGGGGCGAGACCCAGTACTTC	CASSAWTGGIRGETQYF
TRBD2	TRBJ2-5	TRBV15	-	TGTGCCACCAGTAGAAGGACTAGCGGTAGAGAGACCCAGTACTTC	CATSRRTSGRETQYF
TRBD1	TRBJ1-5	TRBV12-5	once	TGTGCTAGTGGCCCCACAGGGGGTCAGCCCCAGCATTTT	CASGPTGGQPQHF